This TCR beta chain was documented in a study of T cell repertoires in cytomegalovirus infection. Study-wide findings and caveats: Summed frequency of shared TCR beta families picked out CMV carriers who also had the relevant HLA.

TCRdb used MiXCR to reprocess the reads, holding one entry per CDR3 protein. The table shows about 160,000 distinct CDR3 sequences, with 20% to 25% occurring only once. This CDR3 is built from 14 residues. Germline-derived CDR1 and CDR2 are SEHNR and FQNEAQ (reference sequence). The ends lost 5 bases at V and 2 bases at J; junction bases unmatched: 6. As to this clonotype: Antigen unknown.

Material: CD8+ T cells from cultured PBMCs, obtained from culture after CMV antigen stimulation. The chain links TRBV7-9 to TRBJ2-7; TRBD1 aligns across 7 bases. The TCR was taken from a human donor in good health (CMV status not recorded). Some clones in this sample may be carry-over from other donors' samples. The CDR3 protein is CASSHDRAPYEQYF. For the CDR3, the DNA is TGTGCCAGCAGCCACGACAGGGCCCCCTACGAGCAGTACTTC.